Listed below are T cell receptor beta chains from one sample, sequenced in a study of blood T cell repertoires in COVID-19. TCRdb's copy holds only in-frame clones and misses some; the assay was immunoSEQ multiplex PCR. The sample shows 200,000 or so clones, around 84% of them seen only once. Material: peripheral blood. The receptors shown here come from a human donor in a cohort sampled during active COVID-19. Both conserved end residues are part of each CDR3. D genes are given only for firm matches. The size entry is marked missing in some rows and otherwise reads once, few, many or a size class.

TRBV7-2	TRBJ2-7	TRBD2	.	TGTGCCAGCAGCTTGTTTCTAGCGGGAGGGTCTGGGGAGCAGTACTTC	CASSLFLAGGSGEQYF
TRBV27	TRBJ2-7	.	once	TGTGCCAGCAGTTTTAGTAGCGGAGTTCCCTACGAGCAGTACTTC	CASSFSSGVPYEQYF
TRBV11-2	TRBJ1-1	.	.	TGTGCCAGCAGTCGAGGACAGATAAGGGCGGACACTGAAGCTTTCTTT	CASSRGQIRADTEAFF
TRBV5-6	TRBJ2-6	.	.	TGTGCCAGCAGCTTGGTTGCGGGGTCCTCAGGGGCCAACGTCCTGACTTTC	CASSLVAGSSGANVLTF
TRBV11-2	TRBJ2-7	.	many	TGTGCCAGCAGCGCTAGACTGAGGCGGAAAACCTACGAGCAGTACTTC	CASSARLRRKTYEQYF
TRBV5-1	TRBJ2-5	TRBD1	.	TGCGCCAGCAGCTTCCGGGACAGGGTCGCTGAGACCCAGTACTTC	CASSFRDRVAETQYF
TRBV28	TRBJ2-7	.	.	TGTGCCAGCAGCACCGGGCAGGGGTACTACGAGCAGTACTTC	CASSTGQGYYEQYF
TRBV29-1	TRBJ2-2	TRBD2	.	TGCAGCGCTACCGGGACTAGCCACACCGGGGAGCTGTTTTTT	CSATGTSHTGELFF
TRBV3-1/TRBV3-2	TRBJ1-4	TRBD1	.	TGTGCCAGCAGCCCCATCAGGGGACAGGGTAACGAAAAACTGTTTTTT	CASSPIRGQGNEKLFF
TRBV28	TRBJ2-7	TRBD2	.	TGTGCCGCGGGACTAGCGGGAGACGAGCAGTACTTC	CAAGLAGDEQYF
TRBV2	TRBJ1-6	.	.	TGTGCCAGCAAGACAGGCGGTAATTCACCCCTCCACTTT	CASKTGGNSPLHF
TRBV6-5	TRBJ2-2	.	few	TGTGCCAGCAGTTACGCAAGCCTCCGGGCCGGGGAGCTGTTTTTT	CASSYASLRAGELFF
TRBV29-1	TRBJ2-5	TRBD1	.	TGCAGCGTTGACCCAGGGGGAGAATTAGAGACCCAGTACTTC	CSVDPGGELETQYF
TRBV7-9	TRBJ2-3	.	few	TGTGCCAGCAGCCTCGGACTCTCCTCCACAGATACGCAGTATTTT	CASSLGLSSTDTQYF
TRBV7-9	TRBJ2-7	TRBD1	.	TGTGCCAGCAGCTTAGCGGGACAGGGGAACTCCTACGAGCAGTACTTC	CASSLAGQGNSYEQYF
TRBV6-5	TRBJ1-2	.	.	TGTGCCAGCAGGAAGGACAGCTATGGCTACACCTTC	CASRKDSYGYTF
TRBV29-1	TRBJ2-2	.	.	TGCAGCGTTTATAACACCGGGGAGCTGTTTTTT	CSVYNTGELFF
TRBV19	TRBJ1-1	TRBD1	.	TGTGCCAGTAGTATAACAGGACAGGGGCGTTACACTGAAGCTTTCTTT	CASSITGQGRYTEAFF
TRBV18	TRBJ2-1	TRBD2	.	TGTGCCAGCTCCCCAACTAGCGAGGGTTACAATGAGCAGTTCTTC	CASSPTSEGYNEQFF
TRBV9	TRBJ1-3	.	.	TGTGCCAGCGGCCAAAGCTCTGGAAACACCATATATTTT	CASGQSSGNTIYF
TRBV3-1/TRBV3-2	TRBJ2-1	TRBD2	once	TGTGCCAGCAGCCGGACTAGCGGGAGAAGAAATGAGCAGTTCTTC	CASSRTSGRRNEQFF
TRBV4-1	TRBJ2-3	TRBD2	.	TGCGCCAGCAGCCACGTCAAAGGTTTGGCAGGGGGCAAAACTAGCGGGAGGGCCGCGCAGTATTTT	CASSHVKGLAGGKTSGRAAQYF
TRBV29-1	TRBJ1-1	TRBD1	.	TGCAGCGTTGAAGAGACAGGGAAGGGAGCTTTCTTT	CSVEETGKGAFF
TRBV2	TRBJ1-4	.	once	TGTGCCAGCAGTGAAGCGCTTTCCCCCGTACTTTTTAATGAAAAACTGTTTTTT	CASSEALSPVLFNEKLFF
TRBV5-4	TRBJ2-7	TRBD2	.	TGTGCCAGCAGCTTGGGACTAGCGGTCTCCTACGAGCAGTACTTC	CASSLGLAVSYEQYF
TRBV6-5	TRBJ1-5	.	once	TGTGCCAGCCAAAAAGAAGGGGGTGCTCAGCCCCAGCATTTT	CASQKEGGAQPQHF
TRBV27	TRBJ2-7	TRBD2	.	TGTGCCAGCAGTCAGACTAGCGGATTCTACGAGCAGTACTTC	CASSQTSGFYEQYF
TRBV7-2	TRBJ2-7	TRBD2	.	TGTGCCAGCGGAGGGAAAGCGGGGAAGGAGGCTTACGAGCAGTACTTC	CASGGKAGKEAYEQYF
TRBV6-5	TRBJ2-7	TRBD2	.	TGTGCCAGCAGTTACGGGACTAGCGTCTACGAGCAGTACTTC	CASSYGTSVYEQYF
TRBV28	TRBJ2-3	TRBD2	.	TGTGCCAGCAAACGGGAGGGAACAGATACGCAGTATTTT	CASKREGTDTQYF
TRBV7-5	TRBJ2-3	.	.	TGTGCCAGAAGCTTAGTTGGGACAGGGCAAGATACGCAGTATTTT	CARSLVGTGQDTQYF
TRBV27	TRBJ2-7	TRBD2	.	TGTGCCAGCAGCCAATCACGGCGGGGGGAGTACGAGCAGTACTTC	CASSQSRRGEYEQYF
TRBV19	TRBJ1-5	.	.	TGTGCCAGTACCATCTCGAGCCAGGTCAGACCCAATCAGCCCCAGCATTTT	CASTISSQVRPNQPQHF
TRBV6-2/TRBV6-3	TRBJ2-1	.	.	TGTGCCAGCAGTCGAACGCCGGCCAGGGCGGAAAATGAGCAGTTCTTC	CASSRTPARAENEQFF
TRBV12-3/TRBV12-4	TRBJ1-1	.	.	TGTGCCAGCAGTTTAGAACAGATCACTGAAGCTTTCTTT	CASSLEQITEAFF
TRBV15	TRBJ2-7	.	.	TGTGCCACCAGCAGAGGTGGGAGCTCCTACGAGCAGTACTTC	CATSRGGSSYEQYF
TRBV29-1	TRBJ2-1	TRBD2	.	TGCAGCGTTCCGACTAGCGGCTCCTACAATGAGCAGTTCTTC	CSVPTSGSYNEQFF
TRBV5-5	TRBJ1-4	TRBD1	.	TGTGCCAGCAGCTACAGGGGAAATTCTAATGAAAAACTGTTTTTT	CASSYRGNSNEKLFF
TRBV27	TRBJ2-7	.	.	TGTGCCAGCAGTTTATTAGGGGGAAACTACGAGCAGTACTTC	CASSLLGGNYEQYF
TRBV19	TRBJ1-5	TRBD1	.	TGTGCCAGTAGACCGCCGGGACAGGGGGCGAAGGTCAATCAGCCCCAGCATTTT	CASRPPGQGAKVNQPQHF
TRBV2	TRBJ2-2	TRBD1	.	TGTGCCAGCAGTGGGACAGGGGGCTGGGAGCTGTTTTTT	CASSGTGGWELFF